This paragraph reports one TCR beta chain. Its cognate antigen has yet to be identified. No quality values exist for individual bases; no much larger clone is one base distant. TCRbeta CDR3 regions were amplified from genomic DNA using the immunoSEQ Assay, a bias-controlled multiplex PCR. Turning to the authors' computational methods: The number of nucleated cells in each sample was estimated from the amplification of reference gene primers within the assay. To quantify the absolute abundance of each unique TCRbeta CDR3 rearrangement, sequence reads were collapsed and filtered. For each sample, productive Simpson clonality was calculated by taking the square root of Simpson's diversity index across productive rearrangements. Sourced from immuneACCESS, this table was stored by TCRdb with only in-frame sequences that have V and J called. A share of the clones is absent; for the studies checked, an unresolved V gene accounts for under half, and the remainder has no known explanation. For V, J and clone size, that table is used; D and trimming come from the DNA. The sample includes approximately 210,000 clones, with around 91% observed a single time. The ten most abundant clones make up about 4.8% of the sample.

From the cysteine up to the phenylalanine, the CDR3 has a length of 16 residues. Of the read, only the CDR3 DNA is kept; its 48 bases are in frame from base 1. Per the germline V gene, SGHNT is the CDR1 and YENEEA is the CDR2. From V the trimming removes 1 base and from J it removes 3 bases, while the gene matches leave 5 bases of the junction unaccounted for. Each collaborating institution followed its own protocols to collect whole blood in K2EDTA tubes. For TCRbeta analysis, collaborators shipped samples in one of three forms: frozen whole blood, isolated PBMCs, or DNA extracted from either of those sample types. This specimen comes from a study of blood T cell repertoires in COVID-19 (dated by TCRdb to 2018 to 2020). With regard to the full study: The collaborator samples originated in the United States, Italy and Spain and spanned the acute and convalescent phases of COVID-19. A freely available public database, intended as a resource for researchers studying the immune response to SARS-CoV-2, is where the repertoires were released. Where HLA class I and class II types were available, the types were taken from metadata supplied by the sample provider, not from assay-based typing. Deeply sampled blood TCRbeta repertoires from subjects exposed to, actively infected with, or recovered from COVID-19 were included in the dataset. The sample metadata nearly always contained a de-identified subject ID, COVID-19 status, age in years and sex. The material from the prospective study consisted of cDNA or gDNA derived from T cells, B-cell-depleted T cells, or PBMCs. The samples were drawn from two sources: the first 160 participants of the ongoing ImmuneRACE study, and 1,000 to 1,500 subjects contributed by 6 global collaborators. The study at large found these results: The amount of clinical and demographic metadata varied by source and participant and was provided uncurated.

The sequence came from a woman between 40 and 50 years old with acute or convalescent COVID-19. The rearrangement combines TRBV11-3 with TRBJ2-2; TRBD2 fits 7 bases in the junction. Material for sequencing was peripheral blood. The CDR3 corresponds to CASSLGLATHTGELFF. The nucleotides read TGTGCCAGCAGCTTAGGACTAGCAACACACACCGGGGAGCTGTTTTTT.